Shown below are 16 T cell receptor beta chains from a single sample sequenced in a study of blood T cell repertoires in COVID-19. The protocol was immunoSEQ multiplex PCR, while the TCRdb copy is restricted to in-frame clones and leaves out a portion. The sample holds just over 300,000 clones, about nine tenths seen once. Sample: peripheral blood. The origin of the receptors is a man between 18 and 35 years old with active or convalescent COVID-19.

This chain links TRBV6-6 with TRBJ2-7; possible D gene TRBD2, 6 bases. Germline V gene lookup returns CDR1 MNHNY and CDR2 SVGAGI (reference sequence). V lost 0 bases and J lost 6, with 12 bases in between. The CDR3 extends over 14 amino acids. The CDR3 protein is CASSYSGGYGEQYF. The CDR3 DNA reads as TGTGCCAGCAGTTACTCGGGGGGTTACGGCGAGCAGTACTTC.

CDR3: CASSLDRQERYGYTF. Written as DNA, the CDR3 is TGTGCCAGCAGCTTAGATCGACAGGAGCGCTATGGCTACACCTTC. V and J are TRBV11-2 and TRBJ1-2, with D maybe TRBD1 (6 bases). The germline CDR1 and CDR2 sequences are SGHAT and FQNNGV. The ends were cut back, 0 bases at V and 4 bases at J, with 12 bases in the middle. This CDR3 comprises 15 residues.

The chain joins TRBV12-3 or TRBV12-4 to TRBJ2-7; D gene unclear. This CDR3 has 12 amino acids. Trimming took off 2 bases at V and 5 bases at J, with 7 bases between the two ends. CDR3 nucleotides: TGTGCCAGCAGTTTAACGGCGGACGAGCAGTACTTC. This sequence encodes CASSLTADEQYF.

The rearrangement joins TRBV28 to TRBJ2-7; TRBD2 matches 11 bases. The CDR3 has 14 residues. Germline V gives CDR1 MDHEN, CDR2 SYDVKM. V was pared by 6 bases and J by 2 bases, with 3 bases of the junction left unmatched. This CDR3 reads CASRVTSGTYEQYF. DNA of the CDR3: TGTGCCAGCAGGGTGACTAGCGGGACCTACGAGCAGTACTTC.

The chain recombines TRBV13 with TRBJ1-5; tentatively, D is TRBD1 (6 bases). The CDR3 is 15 residues long. V lost 0 bases, J lost 7 bases, and 13 bases lay in between. The germline gives CDR1 PRHDT, CDR2 FYEKMQ (reference sequence). The CDR3 region has the DNA TGTGCCAGCAGCTTAGGCCTACAGGGAGGGCAGCCCCAGCATTTT. Its translation is CASSLGLQGGQPQHF. The full variable domain, with the rest looked up from reference TRBV13 and TRBJ1-5, is AAGVIQSPRHLIKEKRETATLKCYPIPRHDTVYWYQQGPGQDPQFLISFYEKMQSDKGSIPDRFSAQQFSDYHSELNMSSLELGDSALYFCASSLGLQGGQPQHFGDGTRLSIL.

This clone was seen a handful of times. The chain is built from TRBV28 and TRBJ2-3; D perhaps matches TRBD1 (5 bases). This CDR3 has 14 amino acids. CDR1 and CDR2 from the germline V gene are MDHEN and SYDVKM. Trimming took off 6 bases at V and 2 bases at J, with 12 bases between the two ends. In DNA form, the CDR3 reads TGTGCCAGCAGGAGACAGTTAAACACAGATACGCAGTATTTT. Encoded protein: CASRRQLNTDTQYF.

The V and J genes are TRBV18 and TRBJ2-7; D gene ambiguous. The CDR3 contains 14 residues. V shed 1 base and J shed 3 bases, with 10 bases lying between them. CDR1 KGHSH and CDR2 LQKENI come from the germline V gene. This CDR3 is CASSPRVRYYEQYF. CDR3 nucleotides: TGTGCCAGCTCACCACGTGTCAGGTACTACGAGCAGTACTTC.

The chain carries TRBV4-1 and TRBJ2-3; D gene ambiguous. The V end was cut by 1 base, the J end by 0 bases, with 8 bases between. The germline CDR1 and CDR2 sequences are MGHRA and YSYEKL. The CDR3 contains 15 residues. The CDR3 DNA is TGCGCCAGCAGCCAAGCTATATCTAGCACAGATACGCAGTATTTT. Its translation: CASSQAISSTDTQYF.

V usage is TRBV4-1 and J usage is TRBJ2-7, with TRBD2 identical over 7 bases. CDR3 length equals 16 residues. Germline trimming cut 1 base from V and 2 bases from J; bases unmatched to any gene: 8. Germline CDR1 MGHRA, CDR2 YSYEKL. Here the CDR3 reads CASSQGDGRPPYEQYF. As DNA, the CDR3 is TGCGCCAGCAGCCAAGGGGACGGGAGGCCACCCTACGAGCAGTACTTC.

This clone has a count of ten or more. This chain joins TRBV29-1 and TRBJ1-1, with 8 positions matching TRBD1. Germline CDR1 SQVTM, CDR2 ANQGSEA. The CDR3 runs to 13 residues. The V segment lost 5 bases and the J segment 1 base; nucleotides outside the gene matches: 3. DNA of the CDR3: TGCAGCGTTCGTACAGGGGGGAACACTGAAGCTTTCTTT. Protein: CSVRTGGNTEAFF.

The chain uses TRBV9 and TRBJ1-2; 8 bases map to TRBD1. This CDR3 spans 15 amino acids. J gave up 3 bases and V 2 bases, and 6 bases lay outside the gene matches. CDR1 and CDR2 from the germline V gene are SGDLS and YYNGEE. The CDR3 DNA reads as TGTGCCAGCAGCGTCCAGGGGGCGTCTGACTATGGCTACACCTTC. Amino acid sequence: CASSVQGASDYGYTF. The full variable domain, its missing parts supplied by reference TRBV9 and TRBJ1-2, is DSGVTQTPKHLITATGQRVTLRCSPRSGDLSVYWYQQSLDQGLQFLIQYYNGEERAKGNILERFSAQQFPDLHSELNLSSLELGDSALYFCASSVQGASDYGYTFGSGTRLTVV.

The V call is TRBV4-1, the J call TRBJ2-3; possible D gene TRBD1, 5 bases. CDR1 and CDR2 (germline): MGHRA, YSYEKL. The ends were cut back, 4 bases at V and 5 bases at J, with 13 bases in the middle. The CDR3 runs 14 residues. The CDR3 nucleotides read TGCGCCAGCAGCCCAACAGGACGACGAGATACGCAGTATTTT. Its protein product is CASSPTGRRDTQYF.

This clone is a singleton in its sample. The V and J genes are TRBV19 and TRBJ2-7; 9 bases fit TRBD1. CDR3 length: 13 residues. V shed 7 bases and J 6 bases; nucleotides not matched to a gene: 7. The germline V gene has CDR1 LNHDA and CDR2 SQIVND (reference sequence). The CDR3 coding sequence is TGTGCCAGTATCGCAACAGGGGGCAGCGAGCAGTACTTC. It translates to CASIATGGSEQYF.

The chain links TRBV4-1 to TRBJ1-5; D might be TRBD1 (6 bases). V lost 4 bases to trimming and J lost 5 bases, with 15 bases between them. CDR3 size: 15 residues. Germline values: CDR1 MGHRA, CDR2 YSYEKL. The CDR3 region is CASSPSQGNYQPQHF. The DNA of the CDR3 is TGCGCCAGCAGCCCATCACAGGGAAATTATCAGCCCCAGCATTTT.

The CDR3, as DNA: TGTGCCAGCAGCCTGGCGGACAGGGCGGGTGAAAAACTGTTTTTT. It codes for CASSLADRAGEKLFF. This chain links TRBV9 with TRBJ1-4; 8 nucleotides match TRBD1. Unmatched junction bases numbered 9, after V lost 4 bases and J lost 7 bases. The germline CDR1 and CDR2 sequences are SGDLS and YYNGEE. The CDR3 has 15 residues. Combining the CDR3 with reference TRBV9 and TRBJ1-4 gives the whole variable domain DSGVTQTPKHLITATGQRVTLRCSPRSGDLSVYWYQQSLDQGLQFLIQYYNGEERAKGNILERFSAQQFPDLHSELNLSSLELGDSALYFCASSLADRAGEKLFFGSGTQLSVL.

The chain couples TRBV6-5 to TRBJ1-3, with a weak D call TRBD1 (5 bases). The CDR3 spans 13 residues. V was pared by 8 bases and J by 4 bases, with 12 bases between. Germline loops: CDR1 MNHEY, CDR2 SVGAGI. The CDR3 protein is CASARDPGNTIYF. The CDR3 DNA is TGTGCCAGCGCCAGGGATCCAGGAAACACCATATATTTT.